The clone carrying this T cell receptor (beta chain) has just one count. Its target is not known. 60 Vbeta and 13 Jbeta primers were used in PCR. Data came from immunoSEQ multiplex PCR; TCRdb stores just in-frame clones and leaves some out. This sample has about 160,000 clones, with 84% found just once. The record originates from a study of cytomegalovirus exposure and HLA in healthy donors. Study-level points and caveats: Rare TCR sequences predominated, though certain public TCRs were found in many donors. A later look showed TCR association rates differing by HLA locus, highest for DRB1 and lowest for HLA-C.

The TCR sequence derives from a man between 45 and 60 years old in good health and CMV-seropositive. The sample consisted of PBMCs.

This chain's CDR3 is CASSWENYEQYF. The CDR3 bases are TGTGCCAGCAGTTGGGAGAATTACGAGCAGTACTTC. This rearrangement joins TRBV6-6 to TRBJ2-7; a weak D match, TRBD2 (5 bases). The CDR3 spans 12 residues. Per germline, CDR1 MNHNY and CDR2 SVGAGI (reference sequence). The V and J ends lost 4 bases and 4 bases respectively, with 8 bases between them.